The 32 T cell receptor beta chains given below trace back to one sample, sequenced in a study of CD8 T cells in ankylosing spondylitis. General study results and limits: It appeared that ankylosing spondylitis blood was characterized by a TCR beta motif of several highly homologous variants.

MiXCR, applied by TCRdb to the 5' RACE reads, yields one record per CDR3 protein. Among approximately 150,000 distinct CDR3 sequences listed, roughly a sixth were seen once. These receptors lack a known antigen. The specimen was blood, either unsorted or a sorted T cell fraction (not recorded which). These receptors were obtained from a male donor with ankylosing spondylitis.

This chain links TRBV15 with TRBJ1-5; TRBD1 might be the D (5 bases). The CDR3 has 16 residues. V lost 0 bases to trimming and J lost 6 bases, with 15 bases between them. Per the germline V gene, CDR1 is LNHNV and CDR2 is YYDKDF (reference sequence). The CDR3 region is CATSREGTHGGQPQHF. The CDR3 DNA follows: TGTGCCACCAGCAGAGAGGGGACCCACGGAGGTCAGCCCCAGCATTTT.

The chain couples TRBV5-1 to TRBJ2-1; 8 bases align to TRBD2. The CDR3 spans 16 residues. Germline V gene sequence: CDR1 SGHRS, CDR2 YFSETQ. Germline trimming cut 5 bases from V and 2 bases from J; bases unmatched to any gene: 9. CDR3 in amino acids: CASRPSGTSPYNEQFF. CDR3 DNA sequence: TGCGCCAGCAGACCCTCCGGGACTAGTCCCTACAATGAGCAGTTCTTC.

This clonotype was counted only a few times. CDR3 bases: TGTGCCAGCAGCCCCCGGAGGACAGTGAGCACAGATACGCAGTATTTT. It yields the protein CASSPRRTVSTDTQYF. The genes are TRBV7-9 and TRBJ2-3; tentatively, D is TRBD1 (6 bases). Per the germline V gene, CDR1 is SEHNR and CDR2 is FQNEAQ (reference sequence). V dropped 5 bases and J dropped 0 bases, with 15 bases sitting between them. The CDR3 length is 16 residues.

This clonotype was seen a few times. The CDR3 DNA is TGCAGCGTGGCAGGTAGCGGGAGCGATGAGCAGTTCTTC. The encoded protein is CSVAGSGSDEQFF. This chain uses TRBV29-1 with TRBJ2-1; 9 bases align to TRBD2. This CDR3 has 13 residues. The germline gives CDR1 SQVTM, CDR2 ANQGSEA. Trimming removed 6 bases from V and 8 bases from J; junction bases left unmatched: 8.

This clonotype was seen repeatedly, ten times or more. The CDR3 DNA follows: TGCAGCGTGGAATCGGGACAGGGCGGGTACGAGCAGTACTTC. Residues: CSVESGQGGYEQYF. The chain combines TRBV29-1 with TRBJ2-7, with 9 bases aligning to TRBD1. Germline V CDR1 and CDR2: SQVTM, ANQGSEA. The V and J ends lost 6 bases and 4 bases, in that order; junction bases with no gene match: 10. The CDR3 sequence is 14 residues long.

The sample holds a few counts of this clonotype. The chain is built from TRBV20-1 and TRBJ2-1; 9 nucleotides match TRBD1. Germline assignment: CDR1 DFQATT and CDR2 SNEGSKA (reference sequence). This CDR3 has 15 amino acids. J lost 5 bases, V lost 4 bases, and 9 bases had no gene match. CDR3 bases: TGCAGTGCTACCCGACCGGGACAGGGAAACAATGAGCAGTTCTTC. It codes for CSATRPGQGNNEQFF.

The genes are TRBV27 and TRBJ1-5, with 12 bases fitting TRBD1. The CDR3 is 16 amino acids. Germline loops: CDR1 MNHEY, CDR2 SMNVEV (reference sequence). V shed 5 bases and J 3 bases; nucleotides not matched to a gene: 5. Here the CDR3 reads CASSPGTGGVNQPQHF. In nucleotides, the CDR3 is TGTGCCAGCAGTCCCGGGACAGGGGGCGTCAATCAGCCCCAGCATTTT.

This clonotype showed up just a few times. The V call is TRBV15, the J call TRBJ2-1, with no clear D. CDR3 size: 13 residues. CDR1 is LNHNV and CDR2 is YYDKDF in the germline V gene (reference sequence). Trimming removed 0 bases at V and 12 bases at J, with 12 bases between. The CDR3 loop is CATSRDRQDRQFF. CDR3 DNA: TGTGCCACCAGCAGAGATCGGCAGGATAGGCAGTTCTTC.

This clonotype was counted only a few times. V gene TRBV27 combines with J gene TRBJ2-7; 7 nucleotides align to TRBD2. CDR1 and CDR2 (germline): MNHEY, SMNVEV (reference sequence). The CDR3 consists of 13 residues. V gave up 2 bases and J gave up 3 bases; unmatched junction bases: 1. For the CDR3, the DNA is TGTGCCAGCAGTTTAACTAGCGTCTACGAGCAGTACTTC. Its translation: CASSLTSVYEQYF.

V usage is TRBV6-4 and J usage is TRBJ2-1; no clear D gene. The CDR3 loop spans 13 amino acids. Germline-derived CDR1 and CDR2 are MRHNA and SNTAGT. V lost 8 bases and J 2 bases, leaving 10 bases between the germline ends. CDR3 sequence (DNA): TGTGCCAGCCCTGCTATAACCTACAATGAGCAGTTCTTC. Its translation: CASPAITYNEQFF.

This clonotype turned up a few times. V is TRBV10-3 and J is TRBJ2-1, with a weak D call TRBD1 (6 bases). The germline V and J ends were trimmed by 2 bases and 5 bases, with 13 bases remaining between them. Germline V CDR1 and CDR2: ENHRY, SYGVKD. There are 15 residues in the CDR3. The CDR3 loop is CAISEGTNGNNEQFF. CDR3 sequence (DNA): TGTGCCATCAGTGAGGGGACAAACGGCAACAATGAGCAGTTCTTC.

The CDR3 DNA reads as TGTGCCAGCAGTGCCAGGGTCTACGAGCAGTACTTC. Translating gives CASSARVYEQYF. The chain recombines TRBV2 with TRBJ2-7; a weak D match, TRBD1 (5 bases). The CDR3 has 12 amino acids. Germline-derived CDR1 and CDR2 are SNHLY and FYNNEI. The germline V and J ends were trimmed by 4 bases and 3 bases, with 7 bases remaining between them. Supplemented by reference TRBV2 and TRBJ2-7, the full variable domain reads EPEVTQTPSHQVTQMGQEVILRCVPISNHLYFYWYRQILGQKVEFLVSFYNNEISEKSEIFDDQFSVERPDGSNFTLKIRSTKLEDSAMYFCASSARVYEQYFGPGTRLTVT.

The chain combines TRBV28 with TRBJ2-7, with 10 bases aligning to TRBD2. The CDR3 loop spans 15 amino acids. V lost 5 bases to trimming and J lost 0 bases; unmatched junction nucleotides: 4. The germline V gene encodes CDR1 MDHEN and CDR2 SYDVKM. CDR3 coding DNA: TGTGCCAGCAGTGAACTAGCGGGAAGCTCCTACGAGCAGTACTTC. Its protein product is CASSELAGSSYEQYF.

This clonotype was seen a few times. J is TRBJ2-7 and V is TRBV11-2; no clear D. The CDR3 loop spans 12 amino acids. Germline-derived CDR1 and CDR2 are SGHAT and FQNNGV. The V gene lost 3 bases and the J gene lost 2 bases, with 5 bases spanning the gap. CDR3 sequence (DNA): TGTGCCAGCAGCTTCTTGGCCTACGAGCAGTACTTC. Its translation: CASSFLAYEQYF.

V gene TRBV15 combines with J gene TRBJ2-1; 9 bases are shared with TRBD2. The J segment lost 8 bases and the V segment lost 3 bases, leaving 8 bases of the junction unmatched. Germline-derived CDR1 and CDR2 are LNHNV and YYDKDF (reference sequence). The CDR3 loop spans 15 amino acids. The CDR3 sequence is CATSRVREGPDEQFF. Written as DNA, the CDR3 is TGTGCCACCAGCAGGGTGCGGGAGGGCCCCGATGAGCAGTTCTTC.

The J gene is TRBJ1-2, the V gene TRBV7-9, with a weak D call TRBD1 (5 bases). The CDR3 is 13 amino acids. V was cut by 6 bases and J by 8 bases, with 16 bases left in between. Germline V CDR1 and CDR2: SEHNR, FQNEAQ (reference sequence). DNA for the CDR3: TGTGCCAGCAGGGATACAGGAACGGGAGGCTACACCTTC. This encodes CASRDTGTGGYTF.

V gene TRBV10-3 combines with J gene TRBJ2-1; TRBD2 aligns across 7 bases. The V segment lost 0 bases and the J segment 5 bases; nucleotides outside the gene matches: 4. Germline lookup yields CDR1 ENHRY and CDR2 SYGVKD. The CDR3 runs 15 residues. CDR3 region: CAISESAGVDNEQFF. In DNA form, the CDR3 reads TGTGCCATCAGTGAGTCTGCGGGAGTAGACAATGAGCAGTTCTTC.

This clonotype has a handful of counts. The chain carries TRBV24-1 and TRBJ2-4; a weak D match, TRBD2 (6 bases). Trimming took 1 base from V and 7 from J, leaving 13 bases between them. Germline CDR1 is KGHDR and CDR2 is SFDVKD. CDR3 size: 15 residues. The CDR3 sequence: CATSDLYSGENIQYF. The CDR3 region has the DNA TGTGCCACCAGTGATTTATATTCGGGGGAGAACATTCAGTACTTC.

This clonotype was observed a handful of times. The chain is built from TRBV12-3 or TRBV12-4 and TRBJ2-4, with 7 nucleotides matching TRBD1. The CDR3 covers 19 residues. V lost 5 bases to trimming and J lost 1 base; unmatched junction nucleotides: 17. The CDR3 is CASSNRDSEYGGAKNIQYF. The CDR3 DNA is TGTGCCAGCAGTAACCGGGACAGTGAATACGGTGGGGCCAAAAACATTCAGTACTTC.

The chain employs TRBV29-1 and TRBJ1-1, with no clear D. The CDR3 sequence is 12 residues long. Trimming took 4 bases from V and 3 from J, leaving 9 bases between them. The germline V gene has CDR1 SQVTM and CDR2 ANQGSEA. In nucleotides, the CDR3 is TGCAGCGTTGTAGTCGAGTACACTGAAGCTTTCTTT. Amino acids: CSVVVEYTEAFF.

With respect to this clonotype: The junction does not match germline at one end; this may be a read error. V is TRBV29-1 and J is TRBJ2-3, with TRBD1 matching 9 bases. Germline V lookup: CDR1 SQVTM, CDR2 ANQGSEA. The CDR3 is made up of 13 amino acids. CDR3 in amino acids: CVQGAPDTDTQYF. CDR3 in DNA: TGTGTACAGGGGGCACCTGACACAGATACGCAGTATTTT.

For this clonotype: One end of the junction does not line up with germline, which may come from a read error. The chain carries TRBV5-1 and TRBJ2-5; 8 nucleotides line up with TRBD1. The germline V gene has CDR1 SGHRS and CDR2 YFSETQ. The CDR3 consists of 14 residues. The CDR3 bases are TGCGCCAGCAGCTGGACAGGGCTCCAAGAGACCCAGTGCTTC. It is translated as CASSWTGLQETQCF.

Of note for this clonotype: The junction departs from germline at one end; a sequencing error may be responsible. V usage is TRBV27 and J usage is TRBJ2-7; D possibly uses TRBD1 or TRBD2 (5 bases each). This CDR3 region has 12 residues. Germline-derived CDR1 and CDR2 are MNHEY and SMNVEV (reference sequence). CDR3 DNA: TGTGCCAGCAGTTTATCGAGGACTGCACAGGACTTC. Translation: CASSLSRTAQDF.

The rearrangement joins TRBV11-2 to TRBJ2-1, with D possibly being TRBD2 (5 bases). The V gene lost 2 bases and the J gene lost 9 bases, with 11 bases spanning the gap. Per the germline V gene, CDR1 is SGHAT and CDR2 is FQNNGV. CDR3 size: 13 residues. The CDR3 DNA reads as TGTGCCAGCAGCTTATATGCGGCGGGTGAGCAGTTCTTC. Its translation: CASSLYAAGEQFF. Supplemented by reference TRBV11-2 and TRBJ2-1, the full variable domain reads EAGVAQSPRYKIIEKRQSVAFWCNPISGHATLYWYQQILGQGPKLLIQFQNNGVVDDSQLPKDRFSAERLKGVDSTLKIQPAKLEDSAVYLCASSLYAAGEQFFGPGTRLTVL.

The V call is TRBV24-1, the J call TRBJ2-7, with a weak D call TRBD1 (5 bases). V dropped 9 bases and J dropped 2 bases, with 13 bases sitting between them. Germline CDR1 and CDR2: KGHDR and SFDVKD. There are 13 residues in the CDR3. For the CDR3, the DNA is TGTGCCACCGTCGACAGTCAGACCTACGAGCAGTACTTC. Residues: CATVDSQTYEQYF.

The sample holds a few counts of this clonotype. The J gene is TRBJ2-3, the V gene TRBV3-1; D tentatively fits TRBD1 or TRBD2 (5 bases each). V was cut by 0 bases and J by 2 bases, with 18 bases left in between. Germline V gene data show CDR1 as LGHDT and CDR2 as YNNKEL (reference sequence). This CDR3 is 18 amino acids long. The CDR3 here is CASSQDRDRRIFTDTQYF. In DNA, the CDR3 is TGTGCCAGCAGCCAAGACAGGGACCGGCGTATTTTCACAGATACGCAGTATTTT.

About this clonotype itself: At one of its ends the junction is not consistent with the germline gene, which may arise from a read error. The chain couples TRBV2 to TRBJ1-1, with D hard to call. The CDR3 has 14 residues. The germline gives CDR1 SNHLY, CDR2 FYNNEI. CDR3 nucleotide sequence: TGTGCCAGCACCCCGGTAGGGTTGAACACTGAAGCTTCCTTT. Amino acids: CASTPVGLNTEASF.

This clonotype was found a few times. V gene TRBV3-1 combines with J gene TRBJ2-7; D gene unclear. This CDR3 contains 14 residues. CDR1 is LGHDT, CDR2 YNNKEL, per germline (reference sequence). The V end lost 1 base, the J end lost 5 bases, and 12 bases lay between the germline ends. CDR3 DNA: TGTGCCAGCAGCCAAGCTTCCGGTTACCACGAGCAGTACTTC. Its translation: CASSQASGYHEQYF.

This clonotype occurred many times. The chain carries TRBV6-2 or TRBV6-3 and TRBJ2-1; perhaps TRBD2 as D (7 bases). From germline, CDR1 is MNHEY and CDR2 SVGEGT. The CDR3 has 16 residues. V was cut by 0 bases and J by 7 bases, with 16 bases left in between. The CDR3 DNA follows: TGTGCCAGCAGTTACTCCATGTCAGCGGGACAAAATGAGCAGTTCTTC. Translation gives CASSYSMSAGQNEQFF.

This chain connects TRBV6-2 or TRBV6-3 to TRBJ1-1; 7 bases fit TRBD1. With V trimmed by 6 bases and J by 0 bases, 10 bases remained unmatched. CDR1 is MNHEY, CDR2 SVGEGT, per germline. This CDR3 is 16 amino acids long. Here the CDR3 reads CASRPPAGQMNTEAFF. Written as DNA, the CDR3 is TGTGCCAGCAGACCACCCGCGGGACAGATGAACACTGAAGCTTTCTTT.

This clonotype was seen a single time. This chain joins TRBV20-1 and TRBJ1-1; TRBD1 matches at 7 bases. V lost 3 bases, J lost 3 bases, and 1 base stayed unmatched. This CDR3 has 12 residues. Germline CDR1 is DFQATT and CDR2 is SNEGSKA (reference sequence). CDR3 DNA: TGCAGTGCTAGTCAGGGGGACACTGAAGCTTTCTTT. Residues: CSASQGDTEAFF.

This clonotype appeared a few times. Here the CDR3 DNA reads TGTGCCAGCAGCCTATTGAGAGCAGATACGCAGTATTTT. The encoded protein is CASSLLRADTQYF. The chain combines TRBV3-1 with TRBJ2-3, with unresolved D. V was cut by 4 bases and J by 4 bases, with 9 bases left in between. The CDR3 contains 13 residues. Germline-derived CDR1 and CDR2 are LGHDT and YNNKEL (reference sequence).